Below, 11 T cell receptor beta chains from the same sample are listed, as sequenced in a study of HIV-infected patients and healthy controls. TCRdb reanalysed the 5' RACE reads using MiXCR and keeps one entry per CDR3 protein. The sample includes about 18,000 distinct CDR3 sequences, around 20% of them seen just once. The source material was CD8+ T cells from blood. The receptors were sampled from a human donor in good health.

This clonotype was seen repeatedly, ten times or more. The rearrangement links TRBV7-2 to TRBJ2-7, with 10 bases that match TRBD1. CDR3 length: 14 amino acids. CDR1 and CDR2 from the germline V gene are SGHTA and FQGNSA. V dropped 1 base and J dropped 3; count of bases not matched to a gene: 0. Written as DNA, the CDR3 is TGTGCCAGCAGCTTAGGGGACAGGGGCTACGAGCAGTACTTC. Translation gives CASSLGDRGYEQYF.

This clonotype was seen repeatedly, ten times or more. The chain recombines TRBV27 with TRBJ1-6; 9 nucleotides line up with TRBD1. V was clipped by 3 bases and J by 7 bases; unmatched bases: 4. The CDR3 contains 15 residues. CDR1 is MNHEY, CDR2 SMNVEV, per germline (reference sequence). The CDR3 spells CASSFGTGYNSPLHF. The DNA for the CDR3 is TGTGCCAGCAGTTTTGGGACAGGGTACAATTCACCCCTCCACTTT.

The chain recombines TRBV6-2 or TRBV6-3 with TRBJ1-1; D perhaps matches TRBD1 (5 bases). Between the trimmed V and J ends, which lost 6 bases and 6 bases, there was a span of 11 bases. CDR1 and CDR2 from the germline V gene are MNHEY and SVGEGT. The CDR3 has 12 amino acids. The CDR3 sequence is CASRPGTAEAFF. CDR3 nucleotides: TGTGCCAGCAGGCCGGGGACCGCTGAAGCTTTCTTT.

This clonotype appeared many times. The chain links TRBV29-1 to TRBJ1-1; D not resolved. CDR1 is SQVTM and CDR2 is ANQGSEA in the germline V gene. This CDR3 spans 10 amino acids. The germline V and J ends were trimmed by 6 bases and 2 bases, with 4 bases remaining between them. The DNA of the CDR3 is TGCAGCGTAGCTAACACTGAAGCTTTCTTT. It specifies CSVANTEAFF.

V is TRBV27 and J is TRBJ2-5; TRBD2 agrees at 7 bases. CDR1 and CDR2 from the germline V gene are MNHEY and SMNVEV (reference sequence). The CDR3 consists of 14 residues. Trimming took 3 bases from V and 2 from J; bases not matched to a gene: 3. As DNA, the CDR3 is TGTGCCAGCAGTTTTATCGGGGGGCAAGAGACCCAGTACTTC. Translated: CASSFIGGQETQYF.

The table lists this clonotype with a few counts. The rearrangement joins TRBV29-1 to TRBJ2-1; 8 bases line up with TRBD2. Germline V lookup: CDR1 SQVTM, CDR2 ANQGSEA. V shed 6 bases and J 3 bases; nucleotides not matched to a gene: 13. There are 16 residues in the CDR3. CDR3 in DNA: TGCAGCGTCGAACCCATAGCGGGACGATTCTACAATGAGCAGTTCTTC. Translated: CSVEPIAGRFYNEQFF.

This clonotype has only a few counts. The chain recombines TRBV28 with TRBJ1-2, with D unresolved. Germline CDR1 and CDR2: MDHEN and SYDVKM. Deletions cut 2 bases from V and 3 bases from J, with 13 bases between. This CDR3 has 15 residues. The CDR3, as DNA: TGTGCCAGCAGTTTAAGGGTACAGACGCACTATGGCTACACCTTC. Translated, it gives CASSLRVQTHYGYTF.

This clonotype was counted at least ten times. The chain joins TRBV7-9 to TRBJ2-3; weak D call: TRBD2 (6 bases). The CDR3 has 17 amino acids. CDR1 and CDR2 from the germline V gene are SEHNR and FQNEAQ (reference sequence). Between the trimmed V and J ends, which lost 6 bases and 7 bases, there was a span of 26 bases. The chain's CDR3 is CASSPLLGGAGLNTQYF. The CDR3 DNA reads TGTGCCAGCAGTCCCCTTTTGGGGGGAGCGGGTCTAAATACGCAGTATTTT.

This clonotype was recorded a few times. The J gene is TRBJ2-7, the V gene TRBV19; D call uncertain. The V end was cut by 6 bases, the J end by 4 bases, with 13 bases between. This CDR3 is 13 amino acids long. Germline V CDR1 and CDR2: LNHDA, SQIVND (reference sequence). Written as DNA, the CDR3 is TGTGCCAGTAGCCCCAGTTTAGGGTACGAGCAGTACTTC. This sequence encodes CASSPSLGYEQYF.

There are many counts of this clonotype. The chain has TRBV6-1 and TRBJ1-5; no clear D. Germline loops: CDR1 MNHNS, CDR2 SASEGT. The CDR3 covers 15 residues. Trimming took off 2 bases at V and 4 bases at J, with 12 bases between the two ends. In nucleotides, the CDR3 is TGTGCCAGCAGTGAACTGGTCAGTGGGAATCAGCCCCAGCATTTT. Translation gives CASSELVSGNQPQHF.

The table lists this clonotype with a count of one. V is TRBV5-5 and J is TRBJ1-1; 9 nucleotides align to TRBD1. V lost 4 bases to trimming and J lost 6 bases; unmatched junction nucleotides: 10. Germline V lookup: CDR1 SGHKS, CDR2 YYEKEE (reference sequence). CDR3 length equals 15 residues. The chain's CDR3 is CASSMYTGGNAEAFF. CDR3 bases: TGTGCCAGCAGCATGTACACAGGGGGCAACGCTGAAGCTTTCTTT.